Following are 16 T cell receptor beta chains from one sample sequenced in a study of a mutant IDH1 vaccine in newly diagnosed glioma. No antigen has been assigned to these receptors. Measured with immunoSEQ multiplex PCR; TCRdb has only the in-frame clones, and not every one. The data show around 54,000 clones, over 70% seen once. The time point denotes: week 23, last vaccination. A single vaccine dose contained 300 ug of mutant IDH1 20-mer peptide, and topical imiquimod was used with it. The sample consisted of PBMCs, taken from a glioma patient whose treatment included an IDH1 peptide vaccine. The source is a man aged 35 to 55 with glioma.

CDR3 protein: CASSHTDTQYF. The CDR3 DNA reads as TGTGCCAGCAGCCACACAGATACGCAGTATTTT. The V and J genes are TRBV11-2 and TRBJ2-3; D gene unclear. The length of the CDR3 is 11 residues. Germline values: CDR1 SGHAT, CDR2 FQNNGV. The V and J ends lost 5 bases and 2 bases respectively, with 2 bases between them.

CDR3 amino acids: CASSLRGQENNEQFF. In DNA form, the CDR3 reads TGTGCCAGCAGCTTGAGGGGACAGGAAAACAATGAGCAGTTCTTC. The chain couples TRBV13 to TRBJ2-1; 8 nucleotides agree with TRBD1. The CDR3 covers 15 residues. J was trimmed by 5 bases and V by 3 bases; bases with no gene match: 6. CDR1 is PRHDT, CDR2 FYEKMQ, per germline (reference sequence).

The chain uses TRBV28 and TRBJ2-3; weak D call: TRBD1 (6 bases). CDR3 length: 12 amino acids. With 5 bases removed from V and 11 bases from J, the gap between germline ends came to 14 bases. The germline gives CDR1 MDHEN, CDR2 SYDVKM. CDR3 sequence (DNA): TGTGCCAGCAGTCTGAGGGACACCCGGCAGTATTTT. Amino acids: CASSLRDTRQYF.

CDR3 bases: TGTGCCAGCAGTTATCGGTACGAGCAGTACTTC. Protein: CASSYRYEQYF. This chain links TRBV28 with TRBJ2-7; no definite D call. CDR1 MDHEN and CDR2 SYDVKM come from the germline V gene. This CDR3 is built from 11 residues. V lost 4 bases and J 4 bases, leaving 5 bases between the germline ends.

The chain links TRBV5-4 to TRBJ2-3; D gene uncertain. Germline assignment: CDR1 SGHNT and CDR2 YYREEE (reference sequence). This CDR3 has 14 residues. Deletions cut 1 base from V and 4 bases from J, with 10 bases between. The CDR3 here is CASSLTTGPDTQYF. The CDR3, as DNA: TGTGCCAGCAGCTTGACCACCGGACCAGATACGCAGTATTTT.

The V gene is TRBV23-1, the J gene TRBJ2-2; no clear D. TRBV23-1 is marked as an open reading frame, function uncertain. V was pared by 0 bases and J by 6 bases, with 8 bases between. This CDR3 has 14 amino acids. The CDR3 nucleotides read TGCGCCAGCAGTCAATCGTGCCGGGCCGGGGAGCTGTTTTTT. Encoded protein: CASSQSCRAGELFF.

By share of the sample, this clone is medium-sized. V usage is TRBV5-5 and J usage is TRBJ2-3; TRBD2 matches 9 bases. Germline V CDR1 and CDR2: SGHKS, YYEKEE (reference sequence). J lost 0 bases, V lost 4 bases, and 6 bases had no gene match. This CDR3 has 16 amino acids. The CDR3 reads CASSGETSGSTDTQYF. CDR3 in DNA: TGTGCCAGCAGCGGGGAGACTAGCGGTAGCACAGATACGCAGTATTTT.

The V call is TRBV4-1, the J call TRBJ1-3, with 7 bases aligning to TRBD1. The CDR3 is 15 amino acids. Germline V lookup: CDR1 MGHRA, CDR2 YSYEKL. J was trimmed by 2 bases and V by 1 base; bases with no gene match: 2. The CDR3 nucleotides read TGCGCCAGCAGCCAAGGGGGGACAGCTGGAAACACCATATATTTT. This encodes CASSQGGTAGNTIYF.

V gene TRBV5-6 combines with J gene TRBJ2-3; 9 bases are a match to TRBD2. The CDR3 spans 18 residues. Germline lookup yields CDR1 SGHDT and CDR2 YYEEEE. V lost 0 bases to trimming and J lost 4 bases; unmatched junction nucleotides: 12. In DNA, the CDR3 is TGTGCCAGCAGCTTGGAATTACGTGCGGGAGGGGAATCAGATACGCAGTATTTT. This encodes CASSLELRAGGESDTQYF.

The chain recombines TRBV18 with TRBJ2-7; TRBD1 agrees at 11 bases. CDR3 length: 15 residues. The trim removed 2 bases at V and 3 bases at J, leaving 3 bases unmatched. Per germline, CDR1 KGHSH and CDR2 LQKENI. In nucleotides, the CDR3 is TGTGCCAGCTCACCAGCCGGGACAGGGGGCTACGAGCAGTACTTC. This encodes CASSPAGTGGYEQYF.

The V gene is TRBV19, the J gene TRBJ1-2; unclear D gene. V was shortened by 0 bases and J by 8 bases, with 10 bases between the two germline ends. Germline assignment: CDR1 LNHDA and CDR2 SQIVND (reference sequence). This CDR3 is 13 amino acids long. CDR3 coding DNA: TGTGCCAGTAGTATAGAGCAGTATTGGGGCTACACCTTC. Its protein product is CASSIEQYWGYTF. Using reference TRBV19 and TRBJ1-2 for the parts outside the CDR3, the full variable domain is DGGITQSPKYLFRKEGQNVTLSCEQNLNHDAMYWYRQDPGQGLRLIYYSQIVNDFQKGDIAEGYSVSREKKESFPLTVTSAQKNPTAFYLCASSIEQYWGYTFGSGTRLTVV.

The J gene is TRBJ2-7, the V gene TRBV28, with a tentative D call TRBD2 (6 bases). Germline V gene data show CDR1 as MDHEN and CDR2 as SYDVKM. The CDR3 is made up of 16 amino acids. Between the trimmed V and J ends, which lost 5 bases and 7 bases, there was a span of 24 bases. CDR3 sequence: CASSSTLAGVLSEQYF. The CDR3 DNA sequence: TGTGCCAGCAGTAGTACACTAGCCGGGGTTTTGAGTGAGCAGTACTTC.

The chain links TRBV7-2 to TRBJ2-7; D perhaps matches TRBD2 (5 bases). Between the trimmed V and J ends, which lost 7 bases and 5 bases, there was a span of 18 bases. The CDR3 contains 14 residues. Germline V lookup: CDR1 SGHTA, CDR2 FQGNSA. CDR3 region: CASTPRGSSDEQYF. DNA for the CDR3: TGTGCCAGCACCCCCAGAGGGTCGTCGGACGAGCAGTACTTC.

V gene TRBV7-3 combines with J gene TRBJ2-1; 11 bases match TRBD1. Germline loops: CDR1 SGHTA, CDR2 FQGTGA. The V segment lost 1 base and the J segment 7 bases; nucleotides outside the gene matches: 6. CDR3 length equals 16 residues. The CDR3 reads CASSLRVGTGGNEQFF. The CDR3 DNA follows: TGTGCCAGCAGCTTAAGGGTTGGGACAGGGGGGAATGAGCAGTTCTTC.

The V gene is TRBV7-3, the J gene TRBJ2-7; D may be TRBD1 or TRBD2 (5 bases each). V was cut by 8 bases and J by 2 bases, with 19 bases left in between. Germline CDR1 is SGHTA and CDR2 is FQGTGA. The CDR3 length is 15 residues. CDR3 in DNA: TGTGCCAGCGAAGGGGCCGGGACGGCCACCTACGAGCAGTACTTC. It codes for CASEGAGTATYEQYF.

V usage is TRBV5-1 and J usage is TRBJ1-2; D is unresolved. V gave up 0 bases and J gave up 3 bases, with 9 bases separating them. Germline CDR1 SGHRS, CDR2 YFSETQ. The CDR3 consists of 14 residues. The CDR3 is CASSLDGSDYGYTF. As DNA, the CDR3 is TGCGCCAGCAGCTTGGATGGCAGTGACTATGGCTACACCTTC.